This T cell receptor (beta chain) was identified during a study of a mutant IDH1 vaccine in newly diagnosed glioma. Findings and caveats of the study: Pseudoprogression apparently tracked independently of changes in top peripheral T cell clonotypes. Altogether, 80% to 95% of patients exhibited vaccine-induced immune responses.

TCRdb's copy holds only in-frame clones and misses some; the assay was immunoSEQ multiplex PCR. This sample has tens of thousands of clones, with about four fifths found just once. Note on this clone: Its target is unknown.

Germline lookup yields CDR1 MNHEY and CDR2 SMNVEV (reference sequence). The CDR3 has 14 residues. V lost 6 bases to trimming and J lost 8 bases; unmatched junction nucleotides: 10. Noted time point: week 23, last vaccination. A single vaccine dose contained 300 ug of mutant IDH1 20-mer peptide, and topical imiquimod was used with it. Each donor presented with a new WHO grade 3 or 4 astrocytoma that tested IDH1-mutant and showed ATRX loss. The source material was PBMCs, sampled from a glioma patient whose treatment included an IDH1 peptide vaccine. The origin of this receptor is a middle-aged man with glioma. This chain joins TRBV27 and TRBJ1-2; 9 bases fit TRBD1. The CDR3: CASRGQGGSYGYTF. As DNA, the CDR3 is TGTGCCAGCAGGGGACAGGGAGGCTCCTACGGCTACACCTTC.